This T cell receptor beta chain was identified in a study of blood T cells in healthy people across ages. Whole-study findings and limits: Investigators treated diversity estimates from one million T cells as underestimates.

Trimming shortened V by 2 bases and J by 1 base, and 5 bases separated the two germline ends. CDR3 length: 13 residues. CDR1 and CDR2 from the germline V gene are MNHNY and SVGAGI (reference sequence). With regard to this clonotype: Its specificity is unknown.

It was with a sample-barcoded 5' primer and a J-beta primer mix that a second PCR of roughly 7 to 11 cycles was run. From the 5' RACE reads, TCRdb called clonotypes with MiXCR, one entry per CDR3 protein. Of hundreds of thousands of distinct CDR3 sequences listed, around 34% were seen once; the top ten hold over 10%. Sequenced material: blood. This rearrangement joins TRBV6-6 to TRBJ1-1; D gene ambiguous. This receptor was obtained from a young man in good health. The CDR3 bases are TGTGCCAGCAGTTACCGACAGAACACTGAAGCTTTCTTT. It translates to CASSYRQNTEAFF.